Below are 5 T cell receptor beta chains sequenced from a single sample in a study of spatial heterogeneity in lung cancer (dated by TCRdb to the late 2010s). The paper's findings and limits, for the study overall: The tumor nonsynonymous mutation count correlated with the number of expanded alpha and beta TCRs within the tumor.

The library relied on 5' RACE. Sequencing took place on a NextSeq 500. TCRdb reran the public reads through fastp at Q25 and MiXCR, keeping productive beta chains. Rows merge per CDR3 protein into single entries with the most common DNA and genes. Recorded for this sample are more than 7,500 distinct CDR3 sequences; roughly 6% of them occurred a single time. The ten largest clones represent around 25% of the sample. In light of the paper, this sample's time point label describes: sample taken at primary tumor resection. These receptors have no known antigen. This specimen consisted of lung tumor tissue, obtained at surgery. The origin of the receptors is a female donor with early-stage non-small cell lung cancer.

In this sample, this clonotype turned up many times. The rearrangement joins TRBV11-3 to TRBJ2-1, with TRBD1 matching over 8 bases. CDR3 length: 15 residues. Unmatched junction bases numbered 3, after V lost 5 bases and J lost 0 bases. Germline V gives CDR1 SGHNT, CDR2 YENEEA. DNA for the CDR3: TGTGCCAGCAGCCCTGGACAGGGCTCCTACAATGAGCAGTTCTTC. It encodes CASSPGQGSYNEQFF.

The chain employs TRBV12-3 or TRBV12-4 and TRBJ1-1; the D gene is possibly TRBD1 (6 bases). The CDR3 spans 14 residues. V was shortened by 6 bases and J by 0 bases, with 11 bases between the two germline ends. The CDR3, as DNA: TGTGCCAGCAGCCCTGGACAGATGAACACTGAAGCTTTCTTT. Its translation: CASSPGQMNTEAFF.

This clonotype is categorized as medium-sized. The chain combines TRBV30 with TRBJ1-6; no clear D gene. V was shortened by 5 bases and J by 0 bases, with 8 bases between the two germline ends. Germline CDR1 GTSNPN, CDR2 SVGIG (reference sequence). The CDR3 runs to 14 residues. The CDR3 coding sequence is TGTGCCTGGGGACGGAGCTCCTATAATTCACCCCTCCACTTT. Protein product: CAWGRSSYNSPLHF.

V gene TRBV29-1 combines with J gene TRBJ2-3; D perhaps matches TRBD1 (6 bases). Per the germline V gene, CDR1 is SQVTM and CDR2 is ANQGSEA. Trimming took off 3 bases at V and 2 bases at J, with 9 bases between the two ends. The CDR3 extends over 13 amino acids. The DNA of the CDR3 is TGCAGCGTTGACGAGGGGGTCACAGATACGCAGTATTTT. This codes for CSVDEGVTDTQYF.

This clonotype has at least ten counts. This rearrangement joins TRBV7-3 to TRBJ2-3; D assignment may be TRBD1 or TRBD2 (7 bases each). Germline CDR1 and CDR2: SGHTA and FQGTGA. Trimming pared 5 bases from V and 4 bases from J, leaving 16 bases between. This CDR3 comprises 15 residues. The DNA of the CDR3 is TGTGCCAGCAGCCCCCAGGGGGGGGGCTCAGATACGCAGTATTTT. Translated, it gives CASSPQGGGSDTQYF.